A single sample gave rise to the 30 T cell receptor beta chains below, sequenced in a study of blood T cell repertoires in COVID-19. Clones were sequenced by immunoSEQ multiplex PCR, and TCRdb holds only the in-frame ones, with some missing. The table records under 200,000 clones, 81% of them present only once. Sequenced: PBMCs or T cells enriched from blood (not recorded which). All receptors derive from a woman between 35 and 50 years old with acute COVID-19.

The J gene is TRBJ1-1, the V gene TRBV4-1; D call uncertain. Germline V gives CDR1 MGHRA, CDR2 YSYEKL. The length of the CDR3 is 13 residues. The V end lost 0 bases, the J end lost 6 bases, and 8 bases lay between the germline ends. This chain's CDR3 is CASSQDWAPEAFF. CDR3 DNA sequence: TGCGCCAGCAGCCAAGATTGGGCGCCTGAAGCTTTCTTT.

The gene calls are TRBV7-2 and TRBJ2-5; 7 positions match TRBD2. The junction had 4 bases not matched to a gene; V was cut back by 1 base and J by 5 bases. Germline V gives CDR1 SGHTA, CDR2 FQGNSA. This CDR3 has 14 residues. CDR3 nucleotide sequence: TGTGCCAGCAGCTTAGTAGTGGGGGGGGAGACCCAGTACTTC. Translated, it gives CASSLVVGGETQYF.

The V and J genes are TRBV5-1 and TRBJ2-2; 8 bases are a match to TRBD2. The CDR3 is 16 amino acids. Germline V gene sequence: CDR1 SGHRS, CDR2 YFSETQ. The junction had 6 bases not matched to a gene; V was cut back by 3 bases and J by 2 bases. The CDR3 loop is CASSSNSGANTGELFF. The CDR3 DNA reads as TGCGCCAGCAGCTCCAATAGCGGGGCAAACACCGGGGAGCTGTTTTTT.

The chain carries TRBV30 and TRBJ2-3, with 14 nucleotides matching TRBD2. Per germline, CDR1 GTSNPN and CDR2 SVGIG (reference sequence). CDR3 size: 15 residues. Trimming at V came to 6 bases and at J to 8 bases, leaving 10 bases not matched to a gene. The CDR3 is CACPSTGTSGSTQYF. Here the CDR3 DNA reads TGTGCCTGCCCGTCGACCGGGACTAGCGGGAGTACGCAGTATTTT.

V is TRBV2 and J is TRBJ1-2; TRBD1 aligns across 8 bases. With V trimmed by 8 bases and J by 8 bases, 7 bases remained unmatched. The germline V gene has CDR1 SNHLY and CDR2 FYNNEI. CDR3 length equals 12 residues. In DNA, the CDR3 is TGTGCCAGCGGCGACAGGGGAGTAGGCTACACCTTC. It encodes CASGDRGVGYTF.

This sequence joins TRBV27 and TRBJ2-1, with a possible D match to TRBD2 (5 bases). The CDR3 totals 14 residues. The germline CDR1 and CDR2 sequences are MNHEY and SMNVEV (reference sequence). V lost 8 bases to trimming and J lost 2 bases, with 13 bases between them. The CDR3 region is CASGEGAAYNEQFF. The CDR3 nucleotides read TGTGCCAGCGGAGAGGGAGCGGCCTACAATGAGCAGTTCTTC.

This clone was detected a few times. The V gene is TRBV2, the J gene TRBJ1-4; D may be TRBD1 (6 bases). V dropped 4 bases and J dropped 0 bases, with 9 bases sitting between them. There are 15 residues in the CDR3. Germline V CDR1 and CDR2: SNHLY, FYNNEI. The chain's CDR3 is CASSARTATNEKLFF. CDR3 in DNA: TGTGCCAGCAGTGCAAGGACAGCAACTAATGAAAAACTGTTTTTT. Full variable domain (remainder filled in from reference TRBV2 and TRBJ1-4): EPEVTQTPSHQVTQMGQEVILRCVPISNHLYFYWYRQILGQKVEFLVSFYNNEISEKSEIFDDQFSVERPDGSNFTLKIRSTKLEDSAMYFCASSARTATNEKLFFGSGTQLSVL.

V usage is TRBV19 and J usage is TRBJ1-5, with 8 bases fitting TRBD1. Germline CDR1 and CDR2: LNHDA and SQIVND (reference sequence). The ends lost 8 bases at V and 5 bases at J; junction bases unmatched: 17. The CDR3 sequence is 17 residues long. The CDR3 here is CASHAGGVLRVHQPQHF. The CDR3 DNA sequence: TGTGCCAGTCATGCAGGGGGCGTCTTAAGGGTCCATCAGCCCCAGCATTTT. The whole variable domain, filled in from reference TRBV19 and TRBJ1-5, reads DGGITQSPKYLFRKEGQNVTLSCEQNLNHDAMYWYRQDPGQGLRLIYYSQIVNDFQKGDIAEGYSVSREKKESFPLTVTSAQKNPTAFYLCASHAGGVLRVHQPQHFGDGTRLSIL.

Only a few counts were recorded for this clone. The chain carries TRBV7-9 and TRBJ2-7, with D possibly being TRBD1 (6 bases). CDR3 length: 15 amino acids. V lost 1 base to trimming and J lost 5 bases, with 15 bases between them. The V gene's germline CDR1 is SEHNR and CDR2 FQNEAQ (reference sequence). The CDR3 nucleotides read TGTGCCAGCAGCTTAGGCTTACACAGGACAGACGAGCAGTACGTC. Its protein is CASSLGLHRTDEQYV.

The chain links TRBV5-6 to TRBJ2-1, with 11 bases matching TRBD2. This CDR3 spans 17 amino acids. The germline V gene encodes CDR1 SGHDT and CDR2 YYEEEE. The J segment lost 4 bases and the V segment lost 1 base, leaving 7 bases of the junction unmatched. The CDR3 loop reads CASSLNQGLAVYNEQFF. In nucleotides, the CDR3 is TGTGCCAGCAGCTTGAACCAGGGACTAGCGGTATACAATGAGCAGTTCTTC.

J is TRBJ1-3 and V is TRBV7-2; 7 bases fit TRBD1. From germline, CDR1 is SGHTA and CDR2 FQGNSA. V shed 7 bases, J shed 3 bases, and the junction held 9 bases outside the gene matches. CDR3 length equals 15 residues. Written as DNA, the CDR3 is TGTGCCAGCAATTGGGGCAGGGGGTATGGAAACACCATATATTTT. Translated, it gives CASNWGRGYGNTIYF.

V and J are TRBV19 and TRBJ2-1, with 9 bases aligning to TRBD2. CDR1 and CDR2 (germline): LNHDA, SQIVND (reference sequence). V dropped 7 bases and J dropped 4; count of bases not matched to a gene: 8. The CDR3 has 15 amino acids. The CDR3: CASNPWLAGYNEQFF. CDR3 DNA sequence: TGTGCCAGTAACCCCTGGCTAGCGGGGTACAATGAGCAGTTCTTC.

The V call is TRBV6-5, the J call TRBJ1-1; D gene unclear. The germline V and J ends were trimmed by 2 bases and 1 base, with 11 bases remaining between them. This CDR3 contains 15 residues. CDR1 is MNHEY, CDR2 SVGAGI, per germline. Here the CDR3 reads CASSYGVLGNTEAFF. CDR3 sequence (DNA): TGTGCCAGCAGTTACGGTGTACTTGGGAACACTGAAGCTTTCTTT.

This clone was counted between two and nine times. This chain joins TRBV7-2 and TRBJ2-1; 14 bases agree with TRBD2. V shed 6 bases and J 8 bases; nucleotides not matched to a gene: 3. CDR1 is SGHTA, CDR2 FQGNSA, per germline. This CDR3 region has 14 residues. The CDR3 nucleotides read TGTGCCAGCAGTCGACTAGCGGGAGGGTATGAGCAGTTCTTC. This sequence encodes CASSRLAGGYEQFF.

The chain uses TRBV27 and TRBJ2-3; TRBD1 agrees at 7 bases. The CDR3 has 15 residues. Germline V lookup: CDR1 MNHEY, CDR2 SMNVEV (reference sequence). V lost 0 bases, J lost 10 bases, and 10 bases stayed unmatched. The CDR3 loop reads CASSLSATGSTAQYF. CDR3 sequence (DNA): TGTGCCAGCAGTTTATCCGCGACAGGGTCGACAGCGCAGTATTTT.

The rearrangement joins TRBV4-2 to TRBJ2-3; D is possibly TRBD2 (6 bases). V was pared by 0 bases and J by 8 bases, with 12 bases between. This CDR3 has 14 residues. Germline lookup yields CDR1 LGHNA and CDR2 YNFKEQ. CDR3 amino acids: CASSQDQLASTQYF. As DNA, the CDR3 is TGTGCCAGCAGCCAAGACCAACTAGCAAGTACGCAGTATTTT.

The rearrangement uses TRBV12-5 and TRBJ2-2; D is ambiguous. In germline, CDR1 is LGHNT, CDR2 FRNRAP. V was shortened by 5 bases and J by 0 bases, with 13 bases between the two germline ends. CDR3 length: 16 amino acids. Written as DNA, the CDR3 is TGTGCTAGTGGTACCCAGTTTAACCCGAACACCGGGGAGCTGTTTTTT. Translated: CASGTQFNPNTGELFF.

As DNA, the CDR3 is TGTGCCAGCAGCCAGGGACTAGCGCCAAATGAGCAGTTCTTC. Residues: CASSQGLAPNEQFF. The chain couples TRBV3-1 (or the pseudogene TRBV3-2) to TRBJ2-1; 10 positions agree with TRBD2. Germline V gene lookup returns CDR1 LGHDT and CDR2 YNNKEL (reference sequence). The V segment lost 3 bases and the J segment 7 bases; nucleotides outside the gene matches: 3. The CDR3 totals 14 residues.

The rearrangement joins TRBV5-6 to TRBJ2-3, with 7 bases that match TRBD1. Germline V gene sequence: CDR1 SGHDT, CDR2 YYEEEE. The CDR3 contains 16 residues. Unmatched junction bases numbered 8, after V lost 4 bases and J lost 0 bases. Written as DNA, the CDR3 is TGTGCCAGCAGCGACGGGACAGTATCTAGCACAGATACGCAGTATTTT. Translation gives CASSDGTVSSTDTQYF.

The chain carries TRBV29-1 and TRBJ2-3; weak D call: TRBD1 (5 bases). V was trimmed by 7 bases and J by 0 bases, leaving 11 bases between them. The V gene's germline CDR1 is SQVTM and CDR2 ANQGSEA. The CDR3 extends over 13 amino acids. This CDR3 reads CSGQGRSTDTQYF. CDR3 nucleotides: TGCAGCGGGCAGGGTCGGAGCACAGATACGCAGTATTTT.

The chain recombines TRBV27 with TRBJ1-2; 7 nucleotides line up with TRBD1. The CDR3 spans 15 residues. Trimming cost V 5 bases and J 7 bases; bases outside gene matches: 13. CDR1 MNHEY and CDR2 SMNVEV come from the germline V gene (reference sequence). The chain's CDR3 is CASSTTGPPRGGYTF. The CDR3 DNA follows: TGTGCCAGCAGTACGACAGGGCCGCCGAGGGGTGGCTACACCTTC.

The gene calls are TRBV2 and TRBJ2-7, with TRBD1 matching 9 bases. Per the germline V gene, CDR1 is SNHLY and CDR2 is FYNNEI. The V segment lost 3 bases and the J segment 3 bases; nucleotides outside the gene matches: 3. The CDR3 contains 14 residues. The CDR3 sequence: CASSDRDRVYEQYF. The DNA for the CDR3 is TGTGCCAGCAGTGACCGGGACAGGGTCTACGAGCAGTACTTC.

The rearrangement joins TRBV7-2 to TRBJ2-3; a possible D gene is TRBD2 (5 bases). Per germline, CDR1 SGHTA and CDR2 FQGNSA. The CDR3 is 14 amino acids. With 1 base removed from V and 4 bases from J, the gap between germline ends came to 9 bases. The chain's CDR3 is CASSLGHGADTQYF. The CDR3 nucleotides read TGTGCCAGCAGCTTAGGACACGGGGCAGATACGCAGTATTTT.

The chain uses TRBV30 and TRBJ2-7; maybe TRBD2 (6 bases). Germline CDR1 GTSNPN, CDR2 SVGIG (reference sequence). This CDR3 has 13 residues. The V end lost 0 bases, the J end lost 1 base, and 7 bases lay between the germline ends. DNA of the CDR3: TGTGCCTGGAGTGTGGGGGGTTCCTACGAGCAGTACTTC. This translates into CAWSVGGSYEQYF.

V gene TRBV12-3 or TRBV12-4 combines with J gene TRBJ2-3; unclear D gene. This CDR3 is 12 amino acids long. Trimming took off 4 bases at V and 2 bases at J, with 4 bases between the two ends. DNA of the CDR3: TGTGCCAGCAGTTCCAACACAGATACGCAGTATTTT. This sequence encodes CASSSNTDTQYF.

This clone was seen a handful of times. J is TRBJ1-2 and V is TRBV24-1, with D maybe TRBD1 (6 bases). Trimming took off 2 bases at V and 6 bases at J, with 18 bases between the two ends. CDR3 length: 16 residues. From germline, CDR1 is KGHDR and CDR2 SFDVKD. CDR3 DNA: TGTGCCACCAGTGATTCCGGCAGGGGAGGGGTAAATGGCTACACCTTC. Translated: CATSDSGRGGVNGYTF.

Worth noting for this clone: The junction differs from germline at one of its ends, possibly a read error. This chain connects TRBV11-2 to TRBJ2-3; tentative D call: TRBD2 (6 bases). The V gene's germline CDR1 is SGHAT and CDR2 FQNNGV. The length of the CDR3 is 13 residues. The CDR3 region has the DNA TGTGCCAGCAGCTTAGATCTGGGACTGGGGCCGACGTTT. Its protein product is CASSLDLGLGPTF. Using reference TRBV11-2 and TRBJ2-3 for the parts outside the CDR3, the full variable domain is EAGVAQSPRYKIIEKRQSVAFWCNPISGHATLYWYQQILGQGPKLLIQFQNNGVVDDSQLPKDRFSAERLKGVDSTLKIQPAKLEDSAVYLCASSLDLGLGPTFGPGTRLTVL.

The chain has TRBV30 and TRBJ1-1; D not certain. Trimming left V 8 bases short and J 1 base short, with 8 bases between. The CDR3 is 11 amino acids. Germline V gene data show CDR1 as GTSNPN and CDR2 as SVGIG (reference sequence). The CDR3 nucleotides read TGTGCCGCACACGAGAACACTGAAGCTTTCTTT. Its protein is CAAHENTEAFF.

The V call is TRBV3-1 (or the pseudogene TRBV3-2), the J call TRBJ2-1; 12 bases are a match to TRBD2. CDR3 length: 17 amino acids. Trimming removed 0 bases from V and 3 bases from J; junction bases left unmatched: 3. Germline V gene lookup returns CDR1 LGHDT and CDR2 YNNKEL (reference sequence). Here the CDR3 reads CASSQDLTSGSYNEQFF. The CDR3 nucleotides read TGTGCCAGCAGCCAAGATTTGACTAGCGGGAGCTACAATGAGCAGTTCTTC.

In DNA, the CDR3 is TGTGCCAGCAGTTACACAGGAGCGGGAGGGCCGAGGGAGACCCAGTACTTC. It codes for CASSYTGAGGPRETQYF. The chain recombines TRBV6-2 or TRBV6-3 with TRBJ2-5, with 10 nucleotides matching TRBD2. The junction had 11 bases not matched to a gene; V was cut back by 2 bases and J by 5 bases. Germline V lookup: CDR1 MNHEY, CDR2 SVGEGT. The length of the CDR3 is 17 residues.